The 30 T cell receptor beta chains presented below share a single source sample, sequenced in a study of blood T cell repertoires in COVID-19 (dated by TCRdb to 2019 to 2021). Libraries were built with the immunoSEQ multiplex PCR assay. TCRdb obtained this table from immuneACCESS and retained in-frame rearrangements with V and J assigned. These tables miss some clones; where compared with another copy, unresolved V genes account for less than half of the shortfall, and the remainder is unexplained. This sample has some 83,000 clones in its table, and around 88% of those were observed once. The ten largest clones capture around 0.47% of the sample. Source material: peripheral blood. These receptors originate from a man in his fifties or sixties with acute or convalescent COVID-19.

This clone was seen a handful of times. This sequence joins TRBV7-2 and TRBJ1-2; 7 bases are shared with TRBD1. CDR1 is SGHTA and CDR2 is FQGNSA in the germline V gene. V was pared by 1 base and J by 3 bases, with 5 bases of the junction left unmatched. The CDR3 has 15 amino acids. CDR3 in amino acids: CASSLGQGSHYGYTF. As DNA, the CDR3 is TGTGCCAGCAGCTTAGGACAGGGATCCCACTATGGCTACACCTTC.

V and J are TRBV5-1 and TRBJ1-6; D unclear. This CDR3 comprises 15 residues. The germline V gene encodes CDR1 SGHRS and CDR2 YFSETQ. Trimming removed 3 bases at V and 4 bases at J, with 11 bases between. As DNA, the CDR3 is TGCGCCAGCAGCTCCGATAGTAGATATAATTCACCCCTCCACTTT. Its protein product is CASSSDSRYNSPLHF.

The V call is TRBV28, the J call TRBJ1-2; D is ambiguous. V shed 7 bases and J shed 2 bases, with 5 bases lying between them. The CDR3 is 11 residues long. CDR1 is MDHEN and CDR2 is SYDVKM in the germline V gene. The CDR3 region is CASTGNYGYTF. The CDR3 nucleotides are TGTGCCAGCACAGGAAACTATGGCTACACCTTC.

This chain joins TRBV12-5 and TRBJ1-1; no reliable D call. V was shortened by 5 bases and J by 1 base, with 11 bases between the two germline ends. From germline, CDR1 is LGHNT and CDR2 FRNRAP. This CDR3 has 14 amino acids. CDR3 nucleotide sequence: TGTGCTAGTGGTCCCGCCTCAGGGAACACTGAAGCTTTCTTT. Protein product: CASGPASGNTEAFF.

V is TRBV5-1 and J is TRBJ2-5; 7 nucleotides line up with TRBD1. V lost 4 bases to trimming and J lost 3 bases; unmatched junction nucleotides: 3. Germline values: CDR1 SGHRS, CDR2 YFSETQ. The CDR3 runs to 13 residues. DNA of the CDR3: TGCGCCAGCAGCAATGGACAGGAAGAGACCCAGTACTTC. It yields the protein CASSNGQEETQYF.

The CDR3 DNA follows: TGTGCCAGCAGCTTCGGGTTGAACACTGAAGCTTTCTTT. Protein sequence: CASSFGLNTEAFF. V and J are TRBV5-4 and TRBJ1-1; no clear D. Germline assignment: CDR1 SGHNT and CDR2 YYREEE (reference sequence). The V and J ends lost 2 bases and 0 bases respectively, with 5 bases between them. The CDR3 covers 13 residues.

CDR3 in amino acids: CASSVVPGAFYEQYF. In DNA form, the CDR3 reads TGTGCCAGCAGTGTAGTCCCGGGTGCCTTCTACGAGCAGTACTTC. The V and J genes are TRBV2 and TRBJ2-7; D uncertain. The germline V gene has CDR1 SNHLY and CDR2 FYNNEI. The CDR3 loop spans 15 amino acids. Trimming took off 4 bases at V and 3 bases at J, with 16 bases between the two ends.

V gene TRBV5-6 combines with J gene TRBJ2-1; 9 bases match TRBD1. The germline gives CDR1 SGHDT, CDR2 YYEEEE. CDR3 length: 14 residues. After removal of 0 bases from V and 7 bases from J, the junction contained 2 bases not matched to a gene. In DNA, the CDR3 is TGTGCCAGCAGCTTGGGAGGGACAGGGAATGAGCAGTTCTTC. The encoded protein is CASSLGGTGNEQFF.

The chain is built from TRBV18 and TRBJ1-6; TRBD1 aligns across 8 bases. Unmatched junction bases numbered 2, after V lost 6 bases and J lost 10 bases. The length of the CDR3 is 12 residues. Germline V lookup: CDR1 KGHSH, CDR2 LQKENI. The CDR3 region is CASSRQGSPLHF. CDR3 DNA: TGTGCCAGCTCGCGACAGGGGTCACCCCTCCACTTT. Together with reference TRBV18 and TRBJ1-6, the CDR3 gives the full variable domain: NAGVMQNPRHLVRRRGQEARLRCSPMKGHSHVYWYRQLPEEGLKFMVYLQKENIIDESGMPKERFSAEFPKEGPSILRIQQVVRGDSAAYFCASSRQGSPLHFGNGTRLTVT.

V usage is TRBV9 and J usage is TRBJ1-2, with TRBD1 matching over 7 bases. With V trimmed by 0 bases and J by 2 bases, 7 bases remained unmatched. CDR3 length equals 16 residues. CDR1 is SGDLS and CDR2 is YYNGEE in the germline V gene. CDR3 region: CASSVGGGQGNYGYTF. DNA of the CDR3: TGTGCCAGCAGCGTAGGAGGGGGCCAGGGGAACTATGGCTACACCTTC.

This sequence joins TRBV5-1 and TRBJ2-3; D is possibly TRBD2 (6 bases). The CDR3 length is 15 residues. Trimming cost V 3 bases and J 1 base, with 12 bases left between them. CDR1 and CDR2 from the germline V gene are SGHRS and YFSETQ. CDR3 DNA: TGCGCCAGCAGCTCCGAGACTAGTCGCACAGATACGCAGTATTTT. It is translated as CASSSETSRTDTQYF. Supplemented by reference TRBV5-1 and TRBJ2-3, the full variable domain reads KAGVTQTPRYLIKTRGQQVTLSCSPISGHRSVSWYQQTPGQGLQFLFEYFSETQRNKGNFPGRFSGRQFSNSRSEMNVSTLELGDSALYLCASSSETSRTDTQYFGPGTRLTVL.

The chain carries TRBV9 and TRBJ2-7; D perhaps matches TRBD2 (5 bases). Trimming took off 3 bases at V and 3 bases at J, with 16 bases between the two ends. CDR3 length: 15 amino acids. Germline V gives CDR1 SGDLS, CDR2 YYNGEE. DNA of the CDR3: TGTGCCAGCAGCGCGAGCGAAAGAGGGTTCTACGAGCAGTACTTC. As protein: CASSASERGFYEQYF.

J is TRBJ1-3 and V is TRBV10-3; 8 nucleotides agree with TRBD1. Germline V CDR1 and CDR2: ENHRY, SYGVKD. The CDR3 covers 13 residues. After removal of 7 bases from V and 3 bases from J, the junction contained 2 bases not matched to a gene. CDR3 protein: CAIKDRDGNTIYF. In DNA, the CDR3 is TGTGCCATCAAGGACAGGGATGGAAACACCATATATTTT.

This sequence joins TRBV29-1 and TRBJ1-4; no firm D call. V gave up 7 bases and J gave up 0 bases, with 9 bases separating them. Germline CDR1 SQVTM, CDR2 ANQGSEA. The CDR3 totals 13 residues. The CDR3 bases are TGCAGCGGGCACACCGCAACTAATGAAAAACTGTTTTTT. This sequence encodes CSGHTATNEKLFF.

The rearrangement links TRBV6-5 to TRBJ2-7; tentatively, D is TRBD2 (6 bases). Germline CDR1 MNHEY, CDR2 SVGAGI. The CDR3 consists of 11 residues. V gave up 8 bases and J gave up 4 bases, with 9 bases separating them. CDR3 amino acids: CASVGTYEQYF. The CDR3 bases are TGTGCCAGCGTGGGGACTTACGAGCAGTACTTC.

The table lists this clone with a count of one. The chain is built from TRBV4-1 and TRBJ1-2; D call uncertain. With 5 bases removed from V and 8 bases from J, the gap between germline ends came to 24 bases. From germline, CDR1 is MGHRA and CDR2 YSYEKL. The CDR3 spans 16 residues. The CDR3 region is CASSNLLRSYPGGYTF. As DNA, the CDR3 is TGCGCCAGCAGCAATCTCCTCCGGAGCTATCCGGGGGGCTACACCTTC.

This clone was detected a few times. The chain has TRBV10-1 and TRBJ2-7; 7 bases agree with TRBD2. The CDR3 is 15 residues long. Looked up from germline, CDR1 is WNHNN and CDR2 is SYGVQD (reference sequence). V gave up 2 bases and J gave up 5 bases; unmatched junction bases: 9. CDR3 sequence: CASSEGFAGVDEQYF. The CDR3 nucleotides read TGCGCCAGCAGTGAGGGGTTTGCGGGAGTCGACGAGCAGTACTTC.

V gene TRBV24-1 combines with J gene TRBJ2-1; unclear D gene. V lost 3 bases and J lost 0, with 11 bases in between. In germline, CDR1 is KGHDR, CDR2 SFDVKD. This CDR3 has 16 residues. The chain's CDR3 is CATSDPTESSYNEQFF. The DNA of the CDR3 is TGTGCCACCAGTGATCCTACAGAGAGCTCCTACAATGAGCAGTTCTTC.

The chain carries TRBV29-1 and TRBJ1-1; TRBD1 matches 12 bases. Germline V gene data show CDR1 as SQVTM and CDR2 as ANQGSEA. V was pared by 5 bases and J by 9 bases, with 7 bases of the junction left unmatched. The CDR3 length is 13 residues. The CDR3 bases are TGCAGCGTTTCCCCGGGACAGGGGGCCCAAGCTTTCTTT. Translating it yields CSVSPGQGAQAFF.

This clone was seen only once. The rearrangement links TRBV18 to TRBJ2-7; TRBD1 matches at 11 bases. The ends lost 3 bases at V and 6 bases at J; junction bases unmatched: 7. Germline V lookup: CDR1 KGHSH, CDR2 LQKENI. The CDR3 consists of 15 residues. The CDR3 loop reads CASSPLGQGAGEQYF. The DNA for the CDR3 is TGTGCCAGCTCACCCCTTGGACAGGGGGCAGGCGAGCAGTACTTC.

The count of this clone is one. A junction end diverges from the germline sequence, so it may reflect a read error. The chain is built from TRBV6-1 and TRBJ1-5, with a weak D call TRBD1 (6 bases). The CDR3 loop spans 14 amino acids. Germline V lookup: CDR1 MNHNS, CDR2 SASEGT. CDR3 coding DNA: TGTGCCAGCAGTCAAGCAGGGGCTAATCAGCCCCAGCATTTT. Its translation: CASSQAGANQPQHF.

The rearrangement links TRBV6-2 or TRBV6-3 to TRBJ2-3; no firm D call. V lost 0 bases and J lost 1, with 11 bases in between. Per the germline V gene, CDR1 is MNHEY and CDR2 is SVGEGT. The CDR3 has 16 amino acids. The CDR3 here is CASSYSSRGGTDTQYF. The CDR3 nucleotides are TGTGCCAGCAGTTACTCGTCCCGAGGAGGCACAGATACGCAGTATTTT.

The chain combines TRBV25-1 with TRBJ2-5, with D tentatively TRBD1 (6 bases). Germline assignment: CDR1 MGHDK and CDR2 SYGVNS. V was pared by 3 bases and J by 5 bases, with 10 bases between. The CDR3 runs to 13 residues. CDR3 protein: CASSDWGLETQYF. As DNA, the CDR3 is TGTGCCAGCAGTGACTGGGGGCTGGAGACCCAGTACTTC.

This clone was found once. The rearrangement uses TRBV2 and TRBJ2-3; TRBD1 might be the D (6 bases). Trimming cost V 4 bases and J 3 bases, with 11 bases left between them. Germline assignment: CDR1 SNHLY and CDR2 FYNNEI. The CDR3 extends over 14 amino acids. The CDR3 region is CASSVQGFTDTQYF. The CDR3 DNA reads TGTGCCAGCAGTGTGCAGGGGTTTACAGATACGCAGTATTTT.

A remark on this clone: At the DNA level, this CDR3 is encoded by other sequences in the same sample as well. The genes are TRBV5-8 and TRBJ2-5, with 8 bases that match TRBD1. Germline V lookup: CDR1 SGHTS, CDR2 YDEGEE. J was trimmed by 1 base and V by 4 bases; bases with no gene match: 3. The CDR3 spans 14 residues. The CDR3 bases are TGTGCCAGCAGCCCTGGACAGGGCCAAGAGACCCAGTACTTC. It is translated as CASSPGQGQETQYF.

V is TRBV29-1 and J is TRBJ1-1, with D perhaps TRBD1 (5 bases). V was clipped by 4 bases and J by 0 bases, with 12 bases between them. Germline V gives CDR1 SQVTM, CDR2 ANQGSEA. The CDR3 runs 14 residues. The CDR3 sequence: CSVAIGGMNTEAFF. The DNA for the CDR3 is TGCAGCGTTGCGATCGGGGGGATGAACACTGAAGCTTTCTTT. Drawing the rest from reference TRBV29-1 and TRBJ1-1, the complete variable domain is SAVISQKPSRDICQRGTSLTIQCQVDSQVTMMFWYRQQPGQSLTLIATANQGSEATYESGFVIDKFPISRPNLTFSTLTVSNMSPEDSSIYLCSVAIGGMNTEAFFGQGTRLTVV.

The chain links TRBV29-1 to TRBJ2-1; 10 bases line up with TRBD2. CDR3 length: 13 residues. Looked up from germline, CDR1 is SQVTM and CDR2 is ANQGSEA. J gave up 10 bases and V 6 bases, and 9 bases lay outside the gene matches. DNA for the CDR3: TGCAGCGTCTCGAGCGGGGGGGTTAGGGAGCAGTTCTTC. The encoded protein is CSVSSGGVREQFF.

This chain joins TRBV5-4 and TRBJ2-7, with TRBD2 matching over 11 bases. The CDR3 has 15 amino acids. The germline V gene has CDR1 SGHNT and CDR2 YYREEE (reference sequence). J gave up 4 bases and V 0 bases, and 3 bases lay outside the gene matches. The CDR3 protein is CASSLDSGGGYEQYF. Here the CDR3 DNA reads TGTGCCAGCAGCTTGGATAGCGGGGGGGGTTACGAGCAGTACTTC. The full variable domain, in which reference TRBV5-4 and TRBJ2-7 provide the parts outside the CDR3, is ETGVTQSPTHLIKTRGQQVTLRCSSQSGHNTVSWYQQALGQGPQFIFQYYREEENGRGNFPPRFSGLQFPNYSSELNVNALELDDSALYLCASSLDSGGGYEQYFGPGTRLTVT.

The V call is TRBV6-5, the J call TRBJ1-6; D might be TRBD1 (5 bases). Germline lookup yields CDR1 MNHEY and CDR2 SVGAGI. The CDR3 length is 13 residues. V lost 8 bases to trimming and J lost 4 bases, with 9 bases between them. The CDR3 bases are TGTGCCAGCGGGGCCGAATATAATTCACCCCTCCACTTT. As protein: CASGAEYNSPLHF.

This chain links TRBV27 with TRBJ2-3; 11 bases agree with TRBD1. CDR3 length equals 15 residues. Germline-derived CDR1 and CDR2 are MNHEY and SMNVEV (reference sequence). The V and J ends lost 3 bases and 4 bases, in that order; junction bases with no gene match: 3. CDR3 coding DNA: TGTGCCAGCAGTTTGGACAGGGGGCCATCAGATACGCAGTATTTT. Translation gives CASSLDRGPSDTQYF.